This TCR beta chain was sequenced during a study of blood T cell repertoires in COVID-19. The overall study: The origin of the acute and convalescent COVID-19 samples was the United States, Italy and Spain. The cDNA or gDNA used as material had been derived from T cells, B-cell-depleted T cells, or PBMCs.

Seattle participants joined during active infection and were tracked over time. V was cut by 4 bases and J by 6 bases, with 9 bases left in between. Per germline, CDR1 SGDLS and CDR2 YYNGEE. This CDR3 has 12 residues. Methods used by the authors: Counts of nucleated cells, estimated from reference gene primer amplification, were obtained. Profiled with immunoSEQ multiplex PCR; TCRdb holds only in-frame clones, not every one. V and J calls and clone size are copied from that table; D and trimming were computed from the DNA. Of roughly 320,000 clones in the sample, just under 90% are singletons; the top ten hold just under 6.5%.

The rearrangement joins TRBV9 to TRBJ2-3; tentatively, D is TRBD2 (5 bases). The source material was peripheral blood. The clonotype was recovered from a woman aged 50 to 60 with COVID-19, enrolled during active disease. This CDR3 is CASSPRGDTQYF. The CDR3 DNA is TGTGCCAGCAGCCCCCGAGGGGATACGCAGTATTTT. Full variable domain (outside the CDR3, taken from reference TRBV9 and TRBJ2-3): DSGVTQTPKHLITATGQRVTLRCSPRSGDLSVYWYQQSLDQGLQFLIQYYNGEERAKGNILERFSAQQFPDLHSELNLSSLELGDSALYFCASSPRGDTQYFGPGTRLTVL.